Below, 9 T cell receptor beta chains from the same sample are listed, as sequenced in a study of cytomegalovirus exposure and HLA in healthy donors. It was with 60 Vbeta and 13 Jbeta primers that the PCR ran. Here immunoSEQ multiplex PCR was the method, and the copy in TCRdb shows in-frame clones only, minus some. The sample comprises 60,000 to 80,000 clones, approximately 78% of which are singletons, and about 2.9% rests with the top ten. Input material: PBMCs. These receptors originate from a girl aged 5 to 17 in good health and CMV-seropositive.

The V gene is TRBV5-1, the J gene TRBJ2-7, with 9 nucleotides matching TRBD2. Losses at the gene ends were 0 bases for V and 2 bases for J; bases not matched to a gene: 6. Per germline, CDR1 SGHRS and CDR2 YFSETQ. This CDR3 is 16 amino acids long. The CDR3 region has the DNA TGCGCCAGCAGCTTGGGGTCGACTAGCGGAGCCTACGAGCAGTACTTC. Its translation: CASSLGSTSGAYEQYF.

A word on this clone: Mismatch with germline at one junction end may stem from a read error. The V and J genes are TRBV28 and TRBJ2-7, with TRBD2 matching 8 bases. CDR3 length: 13 amino acids. CDR1 is MDHEN and CDR2 is SYDVKM in the germline V gene. Written as DNA, the CDR3 is TGTGCCAGCAGTCAATCCGGGACTAGGCGTCCAAACTTC. It codes for CASSQSGTRRPNF. The full variable domain, its missing parts supplied by reference TRBV28 and TRBJ2-7, is DVKVTQSSRYLVKRTGEKVFLECVQDMDHENMFWYRQDPGLGLRLIYFSYDVKMKEKGDIPEGYSVSREKKERFSLILESASTNQTSMYLCASSQSGTRRPNFGPGTRLTVT.

This clone was counted only a few times. The J gene is TRBJ2-7, the V gene TRBV6-1; possibly TRBD1 for D (7 bases). There are 15 residues in the CDR3. V lost 7 bases and J 4 bases, leaving 20 bases between the germline ends. From germline, CDR1 is MNHNS and CDR2 SASEGT. The CDR3 DNA reads as TGTGCCAGCACCGACCCCCACAGGGGAGGATACGAGCAGTACTTC. It encodes CASTDPHRGGYEQYF.

The chain joins TRBV2 to TRBJ2-3; 13 bases fit TRBD2. The ends lost 6 bases at V and 3 bases at J; junction bases unmatched: 9. The CDR3 sequence is 17 residues long. Germline CDR1 and CDR2: SNHLY and FYNNEI. CDR3 region: CASSAGLAGTRTDTQYF. In DNA form, the CDR3 reads TGTGCCAGCAGCGCGGGACTAGCGGGAACCAGAACAGATACGCAGTATTTT. Looking up the rest from reference TRBV2 and TRBJ2-3 gives the full variable domain: EPEVTQTPSHQVTQMGQEVILRCVPISNHLYFYWYRQILGQKVEFLVSFYNNEISEKSEIFDDQFSVERPDGSNFTLKIRSTKLEDSAMYFCASSAGLAGTRTDTQYFGPGTRLTVL.

This clone was detected once. The genes are TRBV5-1 and TRBJ2-7, with a possible D match to TRBD2 (6 bases). Germline CDR1 reads SGHRS; CDR2 reads YFSETQ. V dropped 4 bases and J dropped 0 bases, with 8 bases sitting between them. The CDR3 is made up of 13 amino acids. DNA of the CDR3: TGCGCCAGCAGCGGAGGGAGCTCCTACGAGCAGTACTTC. Encoded protein: CASSGGSSYEQYF.

The chain employs TRBV12-5 and TRBJ2-1, with 10 bases identical to TRBD1. Losses at the gene ends were 7 bases for V and 10 bases for J; bases not matched to a gene: 10. Per the germline V gene, CDR1 is LGHNT and CDR2 is FRNRAP. The CDR3 is made up of 14 amino acids. CDR3 bases: TGTGCTAGTGCTCCCGGGACAGGGGTTTGGGAGCAGTTCTTC. Translating gives CASAPGTGVWEQFF. The full variable domain, its missing parts supplied by reference TRBV12-5 and TRBJ2-1, is DARVTQTPRHKVTEMGQEVTMRCQPILGHNTVFWYRQTMMQGLELLAYFRNRAPLDDSGMPKDRFSAEMPDATLATLKIQPSEPRDSAVYFCASAPGTGVWEQFFGPGTRLTVL.

The chain recombines TRBV2 with TRBJ1-2, with no clear D. The CDR3 totals 14 residues. The germline V gene has CDR1 SNHLY and CDR2 FYNNEI. The V and J ends lost 4 bases and 0 bases respectively, with 9 bases between them. The chain's CDR3 is CASSVNPANYGYTF. The DNA of the CDR3 is TGTGCCAGCAGTGTTAACCCAGCTAACTATGGCTACACCTTC. The variable domain in full, completed from reference TRBV2 and TRBJ1-2, reads EPEVTQTPSHQVTQMGQEVILRCVPISNHLYFYWYRQILGQKVEFLVSFYNNEISEKSEIFDDQFSVERPDGSNFTLKIRSTKLEDSAMYFCASSVNPANYGYTFGSGTRLTVV.

The chain uses TRBV2 and TRBJ1-3; D gene uncertain. Per germline, CDR1 SNHLY and CDR2 FYNNEI. This CDR3 contains 16 residues. Trimming left V 2 bases short and J 0 bases short, with 11 bases between. For the CDR3, the DNA is TGTGCCAGCAGTGAATGGCGCGCAGGCTCTGGAAACACCATATATTTT. Translation: CASSEWRAGSGNTIYF. The complete variable domain, with remaining parts taken from reference TRBV2 and TRBJ1-3, reads EPEVTQTPSHQVTQMGQEVILRCVPISNHLYFYWYRQILGQKVEFLVSFYNNEISEKSEIFDDQFSVERPDGSNFTLKIRSTKLEDSAMYFCASSEWRAGSGNTIYFGEGSWLTVV.

The chain employs TRBV19 and TRBJ2-7; D is possibly TRBD2 (6 bases). The CDR3 is 14 amino acids. CDR1 is LNHDA and CDR2 is SQIVND in the germline V gene (reference sequence). Trimming removed 6 bases from V and 4 bases from J, with 16 bases in between. For the CDR3, the DNA is TGTGCCAGTAGCATAAGACTAGTTTCGTACGAGCAGTACTTC. Residues: CASSIRLVSYEQYF.